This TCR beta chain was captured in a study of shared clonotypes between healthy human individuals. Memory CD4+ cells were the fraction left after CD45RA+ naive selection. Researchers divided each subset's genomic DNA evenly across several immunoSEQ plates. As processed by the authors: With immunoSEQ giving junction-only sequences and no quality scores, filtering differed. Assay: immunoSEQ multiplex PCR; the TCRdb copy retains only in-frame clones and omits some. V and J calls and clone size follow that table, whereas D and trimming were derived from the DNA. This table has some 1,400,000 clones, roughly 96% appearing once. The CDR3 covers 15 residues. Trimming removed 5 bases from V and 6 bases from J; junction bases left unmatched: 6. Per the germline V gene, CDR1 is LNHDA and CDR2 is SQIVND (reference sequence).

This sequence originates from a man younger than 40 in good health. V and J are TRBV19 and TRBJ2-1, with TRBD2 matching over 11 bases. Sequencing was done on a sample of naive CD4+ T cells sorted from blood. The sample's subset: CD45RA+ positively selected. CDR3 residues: CASSPGTSGGNEQFF. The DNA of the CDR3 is TGTGCCAGTAGTCCAGGGACTAGCGGAGGCAATGAGCAGTTCTTC.